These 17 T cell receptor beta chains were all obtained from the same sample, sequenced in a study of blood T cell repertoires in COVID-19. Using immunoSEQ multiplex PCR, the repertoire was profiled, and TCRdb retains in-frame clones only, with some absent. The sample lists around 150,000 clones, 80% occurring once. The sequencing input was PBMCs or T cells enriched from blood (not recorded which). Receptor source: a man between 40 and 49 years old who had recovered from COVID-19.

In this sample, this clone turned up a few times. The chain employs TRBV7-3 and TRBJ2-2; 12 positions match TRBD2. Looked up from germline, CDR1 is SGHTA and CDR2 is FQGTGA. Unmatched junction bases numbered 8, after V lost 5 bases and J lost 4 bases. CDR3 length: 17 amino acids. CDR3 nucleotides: TGTGCCAGCAGCCCTCTAGCGGGGGGGCCGGGCACCGGGGAGCTGTTTTTT. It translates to CASSPLAGGPGTGELFF.

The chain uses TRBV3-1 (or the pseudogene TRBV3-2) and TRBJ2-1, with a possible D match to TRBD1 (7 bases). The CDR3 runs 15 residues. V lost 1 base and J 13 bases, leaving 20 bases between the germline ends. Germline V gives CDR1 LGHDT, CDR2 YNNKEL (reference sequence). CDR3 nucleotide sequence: TGTGCCAGCAGCCAAGGAAGCGGGCCGGACAGGCCTCAGTTCTTC. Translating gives CASSQGSGPDRPQFF.

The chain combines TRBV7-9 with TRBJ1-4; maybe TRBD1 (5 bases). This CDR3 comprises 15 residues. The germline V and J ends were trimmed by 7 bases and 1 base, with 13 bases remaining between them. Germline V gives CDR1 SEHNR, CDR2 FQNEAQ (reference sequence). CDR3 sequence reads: CASNQGSLTNEKLFF. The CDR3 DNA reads TGTGCCAGCAACCAGGGTTCCTTAACTAATGAAAAACTGTTTTTT.

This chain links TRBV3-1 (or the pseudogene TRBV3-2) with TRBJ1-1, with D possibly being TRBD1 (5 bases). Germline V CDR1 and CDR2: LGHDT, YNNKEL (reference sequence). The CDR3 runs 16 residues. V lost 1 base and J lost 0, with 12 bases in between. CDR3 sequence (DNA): TGTGCCAGCAGCCAAGCTCCAGGGATCATGAACACTGAAGCTTTCTTT. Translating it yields CASSQAPGIMNTEAFF.

CDR3: CASIRGQGDNEQFF. In DNA, the CDR3 is TGTGCCAGCATACGGGGACAGGGGGACAATGAGCAGTTCTTC. This chain links TRBV7-9 with TRBJ2-1; 11 bases map to TRBD1. Germline CDR1 and CDR2: SEHNR and FQNEAQ (reference sequence). The CDR3 totals 14 residues. V lost 7 bases and J lost 5; bases outside the gene matches: 4.

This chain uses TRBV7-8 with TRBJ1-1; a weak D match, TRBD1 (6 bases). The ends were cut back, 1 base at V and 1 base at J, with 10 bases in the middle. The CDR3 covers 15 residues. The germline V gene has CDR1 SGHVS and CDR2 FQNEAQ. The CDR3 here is CASSLVSRGNTEAFF. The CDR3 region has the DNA TGTGCCAGCAGCTTAGTGTCCAGGGGGAACACTGAAGCTTTCTTT.

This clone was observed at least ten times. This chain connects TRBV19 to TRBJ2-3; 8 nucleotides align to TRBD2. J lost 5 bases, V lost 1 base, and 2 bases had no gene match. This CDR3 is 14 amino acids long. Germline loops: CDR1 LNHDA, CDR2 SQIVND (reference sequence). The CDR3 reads CASSIAGGLDTQYF. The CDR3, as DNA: TGTGCCAGTAGTATAGCGGGGGGGTTAGATACGCAGTATTTT.

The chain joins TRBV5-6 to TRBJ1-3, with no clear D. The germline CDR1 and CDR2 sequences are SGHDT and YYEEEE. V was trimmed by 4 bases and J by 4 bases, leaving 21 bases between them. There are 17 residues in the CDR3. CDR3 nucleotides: TGTGCCAGCAGCCCATACCCACGATCTGCGTGGGGAAACACCATATATTTT. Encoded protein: CASSPYPRSAWGNTIYF. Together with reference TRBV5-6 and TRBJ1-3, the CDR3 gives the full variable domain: DAGVTQSPTHLIKTRGQQVTLRCSPKSGHDTVSWYQQALGQGPQFIFQYYEEEERQRGNFPDRFSGHQFPNYSSELNVNALLLGDSALYLCASSPYPRSAWGNTIYFGEGSWLTVV.

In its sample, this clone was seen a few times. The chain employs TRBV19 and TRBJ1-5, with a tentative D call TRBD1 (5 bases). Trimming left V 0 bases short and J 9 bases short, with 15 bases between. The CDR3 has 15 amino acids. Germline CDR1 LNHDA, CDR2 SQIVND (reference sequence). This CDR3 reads CASSIERGGMSPQHF. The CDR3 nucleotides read TGTGCCAGTAGTATAGAGAGGGGAGGGATGTCGCCCCAGCATTTT.

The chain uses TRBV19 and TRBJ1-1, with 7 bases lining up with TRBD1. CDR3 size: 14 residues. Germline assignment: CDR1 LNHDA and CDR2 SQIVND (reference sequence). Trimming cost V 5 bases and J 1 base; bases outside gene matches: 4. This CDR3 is CASSAQGRNTEAFF. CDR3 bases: TGTGCCAGTAGTGCACAGGGGCGGAACACTGAAGCTTTCTTT.

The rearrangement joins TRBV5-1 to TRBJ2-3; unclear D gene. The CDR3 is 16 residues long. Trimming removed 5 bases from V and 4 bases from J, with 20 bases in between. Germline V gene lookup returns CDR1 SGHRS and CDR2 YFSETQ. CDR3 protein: CASRVSYRSNSDTQYF. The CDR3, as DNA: TGCGCCAGCAGAGTTTCTTATCGGAGCAACTCAGATACGCAGTATTTT.

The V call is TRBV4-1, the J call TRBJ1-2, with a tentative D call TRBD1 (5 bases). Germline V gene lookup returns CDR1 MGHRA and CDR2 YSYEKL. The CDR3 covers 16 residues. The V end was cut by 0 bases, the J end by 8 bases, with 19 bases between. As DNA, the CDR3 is TGCGCCAGCAGCCAAGAAGGGCCGGGGGGAATTGGAGGCTACACCTTC. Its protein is CASSQEGPGGIGGYTF.

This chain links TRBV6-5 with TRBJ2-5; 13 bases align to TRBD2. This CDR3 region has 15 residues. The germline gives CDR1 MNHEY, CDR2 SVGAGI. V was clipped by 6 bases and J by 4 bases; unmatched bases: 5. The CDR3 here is CASRRGTSGVETQYF. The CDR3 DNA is TGTGCCAGCAGGAGGGGGACTAGCGGGGTAGAGACCCAGTACTTC.

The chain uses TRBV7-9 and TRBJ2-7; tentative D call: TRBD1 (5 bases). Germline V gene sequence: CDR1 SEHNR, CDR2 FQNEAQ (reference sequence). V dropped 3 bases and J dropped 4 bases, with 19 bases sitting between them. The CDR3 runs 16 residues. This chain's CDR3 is CASSFDPKAGKYEQYV. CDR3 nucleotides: TGTGCCAGCAGCTTTGACCCCAAGGCAGGGAAGTACGAGCAGTACGTC.

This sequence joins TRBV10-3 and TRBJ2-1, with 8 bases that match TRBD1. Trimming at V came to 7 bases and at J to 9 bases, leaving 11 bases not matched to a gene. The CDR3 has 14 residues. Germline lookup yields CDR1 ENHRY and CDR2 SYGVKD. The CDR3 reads CAITDIAGGGEQFF. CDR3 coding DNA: TGTGCCATCACCGACATTGCAGGGGGCGGTGAGCAGTTCTTC.

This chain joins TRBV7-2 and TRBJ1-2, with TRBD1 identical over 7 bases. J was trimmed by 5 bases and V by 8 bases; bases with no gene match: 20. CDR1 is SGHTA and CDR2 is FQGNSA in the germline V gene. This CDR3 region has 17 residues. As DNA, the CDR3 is TGTGCCAGCGGGACGAGGTGGAGGGGGCCCTATAATTATGGCTACACCTTC. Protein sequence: CASGTRWRGPYNYGYTF.

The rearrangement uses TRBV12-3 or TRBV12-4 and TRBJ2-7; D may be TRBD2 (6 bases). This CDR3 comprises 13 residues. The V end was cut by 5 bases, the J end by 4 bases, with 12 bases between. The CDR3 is CASSLSAGYEQYF. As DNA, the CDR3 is TGTGCCAGCAGTCTATCCGCGGGGTACGAGCAGTACTTC.